Listed here are 21 T cell receptor beta chains from one sample, sequenced in a study of CXCR3-negative and CXCR3-positive naive CD8 T cells. Through 5' RACE with UMI labels, the TRB cDNA libraries were prepared. TCRdb derives one entry per CDR3 protein from the 5' RACE reads, leaving out DNA. The ten most abundant clones cover approximately 0.28% of a sample with approximately 140,000 distinct CDR3 sequences. These receptors have no known antigen. Study findings and constraints: More hydrophobic TRB CDR3s were found in CXCR3-positive naive cells than in CXCR3-negative naive cells.

What was sequenced was naive CXCR3+ CD8+ T cells from blood. Subset given: CD45RO-CCR7+CD27+CD95- naive CD8+ T cells expressing CXCR3 (TNR3+). Source of these receptors: a human donor in good health. Some clones in this sample may be carry-over from other donors' samples.

The chain combines TRBV27 with TRBJ1-1; the TCRdb D gene call, TRBD1, has no DNA to confirm it. The CDR3 has 17 residues. Germline CDR1 and CDR2: MNHEY and SMNVEV (reference sequence). The CDR3 loop reads CASSSDRGKRMNTEAFF.

V and J are TRBV12-3 or TRBV12-4 and TRBJ2-3. The CDR3 runs to 12 residues. This chain's CDR3 is CASSLGVDTQYF.

The chain combines TRBV5-1 with TRBJ2-3; without DNA, the TCRdb call of TRBD2 cannot be checked. The V gene's germline CDR1 is SGHRS and CDR2 YFSETQ. CDR3 length: 17 amino acids. CDR3 sequence: CASSLAVSGGAPDTQYF.

The chain is built from TRBV12-3 or TRBV12-4 and TRBJ2-7. CDR3 length: 16 residues. The CDR3 loop reads CASSSGEVGYFNEQYF.

This chain uses TRBV7-9 with TRBJ2-7. This CDR3 has 12 residues. Germline V CDR1 and CDR2: SEHNR, FQNEAQ (reference sequence). CDR3 loop: CASSLSIYEQYF.

The chain carries TRBV7-9 and TRBJ2-1; TCRdb gives TRBD1 as the D gene, but with no DNA this cannot be confirmed. The CDR3 runs 12 residues. Germline CDR1 SEHNR, CDR2 FQNEAQ (reference sequence). CDR3 in amino acids: CASSLGPGEQFF.

V usage is TRBV30 and J usage is TRBJ1-2. The CDR3 has 12 amino acids. Germline V CDR1 and CDR2: GTSNPN, SVGIG (reference sequence). The CDR3 region is CAWSVTGITYTF. The full variable domain, in which reference TRBV30 and TRBJ1-2 provide the parts outside the CDR3, is SQTIHQWPATLVQPVGSPLSLECTVEGTSNPNLYWYRQAAGRGLQLLFYSVGIGQISSEVPQNLSASRPQDRQFILSSKKLLLSDSGFYLCAWSVTGITYTFGSGTRLTVV.

The chain has TRBV20-1 and TRBJ2-1. In germline, CDR1 is DFQATT, CDR2 SNEGSKA (reference sequence). This CDR3 spans 16 amino acids. The CDR3 sequence: CSARTRSSTNYNEQFF.

The chain combines TRBV7-9 with TRBJ2-2. Germline CDR1 and CDR2: SEHNR and FQNEAQ (reference sequence). The CDR3 consists of 15 residues. The CDR3 is CASSLGSANTGELFF.

This chain uses TRBV7-3 with TRBJ2-2. This CDR3 has 13 amino acids. CDR1 and CDR2 from the germline V gene are SGHTA and FQGTGA. Here the CDR3 reads CASSSYLTGELFF.

The rearrangement links TRBV29-1 to TRBJ2-7; checking the TCRdb D call of TRBD1 is not possible without DNA. Per germline, CDR1 SQVTM and CDR2 ANQGSEA. This CDR3 region has 14 residues. The CDR3 loop reads CSVEEDGGAYEQYF.

The V call is TRBV7-6, the J call TRBJ2-3; TCRdb picks TRBD1, but there is no DNA to check that call. There are 18 residues in the CDR3. CDR1 is SGHVS and CDR2 is FNYEAQ in the germline V gene. Here the CDR3 reads CASSLASRGQKGTDTQYF.

The chain employs TRBV7-2 and TRBJ2-7; without DNA, the TCRdb call of TRBD1 cannot be checked. The V gene's germline CDR1 is SGHTA and CDR2 FQGNSA. The CDR3 totals 17 residues. CDR3 region: CASRLASLGRNSYEQYF.

This rearrangement joins TRBV7-9 to TRBJ2-7; TCRdb's D call of TRBD1 is untestable without DNA. CDR3 size: 13 residues. CDR1 and CDR2 from the germline V gene are SEHNR and FQNEAQ (reference sequence). The CDR3 region is CASSLPNDREQYF.

The chain links TRBV7-2 to TRBJ2-7; TCRdb's D call of TRBD1 is untestable without DNA. CDR3 length: 12 residues. Germline lookup yields CDR1 SGHTA and CDR2 FQGNSA. This chain's CDR3 is CARVGGPYEQYF.

The V call is TRBV19, the J call TRBJ2-1; TCRdb proposes TRBD2, but this gene call is untestable without DNA. CDR1 and CDR2 (germline): LNHDA, SQIVND (reference sequence). This CDR3 region has 13 residues. CDR3: CASSILAANEQFF. Using reference TRBV19 and TRBJ2-1 for the parts outside the CDR3, the full variable domain is DGGITQSPKYLFRKEGQNVTLSCEQNLNHDAMYWYRQDPGQGLRLIYYSQIVNDFQKGDIAEGYSVSREKKESFPLTVTSAQKNPTAFYLCASSILAANEQFFGPGTRLTVL.

The chain is built from TRBV10-1 and TRBJ2-5; the TRBD1 assignment by TCRdb is unverifiable without DNA. Germline assignment: CDR1 WNHNN and CDR2 SYGVQD (reference sequence). The CDR3 is 15 residues long. The CDR3 sequence is CASSSTGGYQETQYF.

V and J are TRBV15 and TRBJ2-5; the TCRdb D gene call, TRBD2, has no DNA to confirm it. This CDR3 is built from 16 residues. Germline values: CDR1 LNHNV, CDR2 YYDKDF (reference sequence). The CDR3 is CATSRDFSGGAETQYF. Combining the CDR3 with reference TRBV15 and TRBJ2-5 gives the whole variable domain DAMVIQNPRYQVTQFGKPVTLSCSQTLNHNVMYWYQQKSSQAPKLLFHYYDKDFNNEADTPDNFQSRRPNTSFCFLDIRSPGLGDTAMYLCATSRDFSGGAETQYFGPGTRLLVL.

J is TRBJ1-4 and V is TRBV29-1. Germline loops: CDR1 SQVTM, CDR2 ANQGSEA. This CDR3 has 15 amino acids. CDR3 residues: CSVQTESSTNEKLFF.

The chain is built from TRBV27 and TRBJ1-2. The CDR3 spans 13 residues. Germline-derived CDR1 and CDR2 are MNHEY and SMNVEV (reference sequence). This chain's CDR3 is CASREGVFYGYTF.

J is TRBJ2-7 and V is TRBV20-1; TCRdb names TRBD1, which stays unverified in the absence of DNA. CDR3 size: 14 residues. CDR1 is DFQATT, CDR2 SNEGSKA, per germline (reference sequence). CDR3 sequence reads: CSARSDRASYEQYF.